The clone carrying this T cell receptor (beta chain) was observed a handful of times. As yet, its antigen is unknown. One entry per CDR3 protein results from TCRdb running MiXCR on the reads. The table lists about 450,000 distinct CDR3 sequences, roughly 31% of them singletons. These data originate in a study of T cell repertoires in cytomegalovirus infection. About the research overall: Signatures in public TCR beta sequences pointed to both CMV infection and matching HLA type. Study outcomes and limitations: The cumulative frequency of public TCR beta families identified carriers of CMV plus the relevant HLA. Clonotype analysis showed dominance of the ex vivo response by HLA-C-restricted CMV-specific TCR beta clonotypes.

The receptor was isolated from a human donor in good health (CMV status not recorded). Some clones in this sample may be carry-over from other donors' samples. Sample: PBMCs.

CDR3 amino acids: CASSPRVEYEQFF. In DNA form, the CDR3 reads TGTGCCAGCTCACCAAGAGTGGAGTATGAGCAGTTCTTC. The gene calls are TRBV18 and TRBJ2-1; no clear D. The CDR3 length is 13 residues. Per the germline V gene, CDR1 is KGHSH and CDR2 is LQKENI. Trimming left V 2 bases short and J 8 bases short, with 10 bases between.